The text below deals with one T cell receptor beta chain. This record comes from a study of OX40 agonist ivuxolimab in advanced cancers. TCRdb's copy holds only in-frame clones and misses some; the assay was immunoSEQ multiplex PCR. This sample carries over 90,000 clones, around 89% of them seen once, and the ten largest clones take roughly 0.17%. The CDR3 has 13 amino acids. CDR1 and CDR2 (germline): MNHNS, SASEGT. The germline V and J ends were trimmed by 8 bases and 5 bases, with 15 bases remaining between them. This chain connects TRBV6-1 to TRBJ2-5; D is perhaps TRBD2 (7 bases). Here the sequenced sample was CD4+ or CD8+ T cells sorted from blood, taken in a trial of the OX40 agonist ivuxolimab. The clonotype comes from an adult with an advanced solid tumor such as melanoma, head and neck, liver or kidney cancer. CDR3 DNA: TGTGCCAGCCACCCGGGGGGCCCCGAGACCCAGTACTTC. Amino acids: CASHPGGPETQYF.